What follows is one TCR beta chain and its context. Its antigen is not identified. These data come from a study of T cell responses to AZD1222 COVID-19 vaccine. Generated by immunoSEQ multiplex PCR, the TCRdb table keeps only in-frame clones and is missing some. The sample consists of more than 100,000 clones, 93% of them appearing once. The germline V and J ends were trimmed by 3 bases and 7 bases, with 7 bases remaining between them. The CDR3 length is 13 residues. Germline V gene lookup returns CDR1 KGHSH and CDR2 LQKENI. Study results and limitations: As reported, nearly half of all spike-specific TCRs target variant regions that are unmutated. No repertoire was sampled before or during the peak T cell response, only after it.

This TCR derives from an adult who received the AZD1222 COVID-19 vaccine. Source: peripheral blood, taken 28 days after the second AZD1222 dose. The chain is built from TRBV18 and TRBJ1-6, with a weak D call TRBD1 (5 bases). CDR3 DNA sequence: TGTGCCAGCTCACCCCAGGGAAATTCACCCCTCCACTTT. Its translation is CASSPQGNSPLHF.